These 14 T cell receptor beta chains share one sample of origin, sequenced in a study of T cell responses to AZD1222 COVID-19 vaccine. Generated by immunoSEQ multiplex PCR, the TCRdb table keeps only in-frame clones and is missing some. The sample lists around 140,000 clones, under 95% occurring once. The material sequenced was peripheral blood, taken on day 0 of AZD1222 vaccination. These TCRs come from an adult in good health.

The CDR3 is CASSLDPRGLGYNEQFF. The CDR3 nucleotides are TGTGCCAGCAGCTTAGATCCAAGGGGACTAGGCTACAATGAGCAGTTCTTC. The chain employs TRBV11-3 and TRBJ2-1; 8 bases fit TRBD2. The V gene's germline CDR1 is SGHNT and CDR2 YENEEA. This CDR3 has 17 amino acids. J lost 3 bases, V lost 0 bases, and 7 bases had no gene match.

The J gene is TRBJ1-2, the V gene TRBV25-1, with unresolved D. The germline V gene has CDR1 MGHDK and CDR2 SYGVNS. The CDR3 is 12 amino acids. V lost 3 bases and J lost 1, with 3 bases in between. The CDR3 DNA is TGTGCCAGCAGTGACCTTAACTATGGCTACACCTTC. Its translation: CASSDLNYGYTF.

This sequence joins TRBV4-2 and TRBJ1-2, with D unresolved. Trimming stripped 1 base from V and 7 bases from J, with 7 bases between. CDR1 LGHNA and CDR2 YNFKEQ come from the germline V gene. This CDR3 comprises 12 residues. In nucleotides, the CDR3 is TGTGCCAGCAGCCAAGCGGGTACTGGCTACACCTTC. Protein: CASSQAGTGYTF.

The rearrangement uses TRBV19 and TRBJ1-2; no firm D call. The CDR3 runs 15 residues. The germline gives CDR1 LNHDA, CDR2 SQIVND (reference sequence). V gave up 5 bases and J gave up 5 bases, with 18 bases separating them. CDR3 sequence: CASSPGLPMRYGYTF. For the CDR3, the DNA is TGTGCCAGTAGTCCAGGACTTCCCATGAGATATGGCTACACCTTC.

This clone was seen only once. Other DNA sequences in this specimen translate into the identical CDR3. The rearrangement joins TRBV29-1 to TRBJ2-3; D gene uncertain. The CDR3 is 10 amino acids. Germline assignment: CDR1 SQVTM and CDR2 ANQGSEA. V gave up 7 bases and J gave up 1 base, with 3 bases separating them. The CDR3: CSGGTDTQYF. CDR3 nucleotide sequence: TGCAGCGGCGGCACAGATACGCAGTATTTT.

This chain links TRBV7-2 with TRBJ1-2; D remains unclear. CDR3 length: 14 residues. Trimming shortened V by 5 bases and J by 7 bases, and 17 bases separated the two germline ends. CDR1 SGHTA and CDR2 FQGNSA come from the germline V gene. CDR3 sequence (DNA): TGTGCCAGCAGCAAAGAGGTGGGCGGCCCTGGCTACACCTTC. Amino acids: CASSKEVGGPGYTF.

CDR3 sequence reads: CAWGNANSGNTIYF. The CDR3 DNA sequence: TGTGCCTGGGGGAATGCGAACTCTGGAAACACCATATATTTT. This rearrangement joins TRBV30 to TRBJ1-3; D uncertain. The CDR3 spans 14 residues. Germline V gene sequence: CDR1 GTSNPN, CDR2 SVGIG (reference sequence). With 5 bases removed from V and 0 bases from J, the gap between germline ends came to 11 bases.

The gene calls are TRBV19 and TRBJ1-2; 10 bases align to TRBD1. The ends lost 5 bases at V and 3 bases at J; junction bases unmatched: 9. Germline V CDR1 and CDR2: LNHDA, SQIVND (reference sequence). The CDR3 extends over 16 amino acids. The CDR3 region has the DNA TGTGCCAGTAGTCGAGGACAGGGGGGTAATCACTATGGCTACACCTTC. Encoded protein: CASSRGQGGNHYGYTF.

The chain combines TRBV18 with TRBJ1-6, with 10 bases aligning to TRBD1. The CDR3 covers 16 residues. Germline trimming cut 1 base from V and 9 bases from J; bases unmatched to any gene: 6. The germline V gene encodes CDR1 KGHSH and CDR2 LQKENI. The CDR3 region is CASSPLSRDRGSPLHF. The CDR3 DNA is TGTGCCAGCTCACCACTCTCCCGGGACAGGGGTTCACCCCTCCACTTT.

The CDR3 loop is CASSLYRYGYTF. CDR3 coding DNA: TGTGCCAGCAGTTTATACCGCTATGGCTACACCTTC. The genes are TRBV28 and TRBJ1-2; D gene unclear. V was shortened by 1 base and J by 4 bases, with 4 bases between the two germline ends. This CDR3 is 12 amino acids long. Germline V gene lookup returns CDR1 MDHEN and CDR2 SYDVKM.

This sequence joins TRBV6-5 and TRBJ2-2, with D possibly TRBD2 on 5 matching bases. V was trimmed by 0 bases and J by 4 bases, leaving 12 bases between them. Germline CDR1 is MNHEY and CDR2 is SVGAGI. CDR3 length equals 16 residues. This CDR3 is CASSYSRSGSTGELFF. The DNA of the CDR3 is TGTGCCAGCAGTTACTCTCGTTCGGGGAGCACCGGGGAGCTGTTTTTT.

This chain uses TRBV11-2 with TRBJ1-6; 9 bases are a match to TRBD1. The CDR3 sequence is 15 residues long. Germline values: CDR1 SGHAT, CDR2 FQNNGV. J gave up 9 bases and V 2 bases, and 5 bases lay outside the gene matches. CDR3 nucleotides: TGTGCCAGCAGCTTAAGGGGACAGGGAGGTTCACCCCTCCACTTT. It yields the protein CASSLRGQGGSPLHF.

The chain joins TRBV2 to TRBJ2-7; tentatively, D is TRBD1 or TRBD2 (5 bases each). V gave up 6 bases and J gave up 4 bases, with 19 bases separating them. The CDR3 has 15 residues. Per germline, CDR1 SNHLY and CDR2 FYNNEI. The CDR3 DNA sequence: TGTGCCAGCAGCGCCGGGGACCTAGCAGCTTACGAGCAGTACTTC. This encodes CASSAGDLAAYEQYF.

The chain links TRBV5-1 to TRBJ2-3; 7 nucleotides match TRBD2. Trimming cost V 3 bases and J 1 base; bases outside gene matches: 2. CDR1 and CDR2 from the germline V gene are SGHRS and YFSETQ. This CDR3 has 14 residues. The CDR3 loop is CASSSGRGTDTQYF. In DNA, the CDR3 is TGCGCCAGCAGCTCAGGGAGGGGCACAGATACGCAGTATTTT.